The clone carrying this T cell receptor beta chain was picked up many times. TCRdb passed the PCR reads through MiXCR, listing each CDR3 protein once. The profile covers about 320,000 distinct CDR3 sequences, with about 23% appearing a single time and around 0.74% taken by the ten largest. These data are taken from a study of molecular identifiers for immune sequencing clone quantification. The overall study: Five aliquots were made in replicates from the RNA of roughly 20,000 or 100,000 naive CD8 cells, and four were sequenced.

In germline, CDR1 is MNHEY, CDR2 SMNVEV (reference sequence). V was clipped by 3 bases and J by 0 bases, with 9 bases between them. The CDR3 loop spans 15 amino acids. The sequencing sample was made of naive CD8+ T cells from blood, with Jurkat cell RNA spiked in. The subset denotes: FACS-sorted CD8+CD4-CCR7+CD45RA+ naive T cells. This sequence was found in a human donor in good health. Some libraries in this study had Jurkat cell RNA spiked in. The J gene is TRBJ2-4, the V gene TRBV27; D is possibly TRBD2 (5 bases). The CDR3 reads CASSFAGPAKNIQYF. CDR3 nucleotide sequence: TGTGCCAGCAGTTTCGCGGGTCCAGCCAAAAACATTCAGTACTTC.